This TCR beta chain appears in the sequencing data of a study of chemoradiotherapy in HPV16-positive cancers. The assay was immunoSEQ multiplex PCR, and TCRdb's table has in-frame clones only and misses some. This table has 8,000 to 10,000 clones, approximately 85% appearing once. This CDR3 has 17 residues. Per the germline V gene, CDR1 is SGHVS and CDR2 is FNYEAQ. Germline trimming cut 1 base from V and 3 bases from J; bases unmatched to any gene: 5. This rearrangement joins TRBV7-6 to TRBJ2-3; 12 bases line up with TRBD2. This receptor was taken from a human donor with HPV-associated anogenital cancer. The source material was tumor tissue, sampled from a patient who underwent chemoradiotherapy. The CDR3 loop is CASSLGLAGGLTDTQYF. The CDR3 bases are TGTGCCAGCAGCTTAGGGCTAGCGGGGGGGCTGACAGATACGCAGTATTTT.